The 16 T cell receptor beta chains below were found in one sample sequenced in a study of response to subunit inactivated influenza vaccine. One entry per CDR3 protein results from TCRdb running MiXCR on the RT-PCR reads. The sample includes roughly 630,000 distinct CDR3 sequences, 14% of them seen just once. The source material was PBMCs from blood, sampled 14 to 15 days before vaccination. These receptors came from a man over 45 who received an inactivated influenza vaccine.

This chain connects TRBV11-2 to TRBJ2-3, with TRBD1 identical over 7 bases. This CDR3 spans 15 amino acids. V lost 5 bases and J lost 1; bases outside the gene matches: 6. Per the germline V gene, CDR1 is SGHAT and CDR2 is FQNNGV. CDR3 coding DNA: TGTGCCAGCAGCATTGACAGGGTGGGCACAGATACGCAGTATTTT. Translated, it gives CASSIDRVGTDTQYF.

The sample holds a few counts of this clonotype. V is TRBV19 and J is TRBJ2-3, with D unresolved. The CDR3 is 13 residues long. Germline-derived CDR1 and CDR2 are LNHDA and SQIVND (reference sequence). The germline V and J ends were trimmed by 0 bases and 3 bases, with 4 bases remaining between them. The CDR3 is CASSIEATDTQYF. The DNA of the CDR3 is TGTGCCAGTAGTATAGAGGCGACAGATACGCAGTATTTT. Drawing the rest from reference TRBV19 and TRBJ2-3, the complete variable domain is DGGITQSPKYLFRKEGQNVTLSCEQNLNHDAMYWYRQDPGQGLRLIYYSQIVNDFQKGDIAEGYSVSREKKESFPLTVTSAQKNPTAFYLCASSIEATDTQYFGPGTRLTVL.

This clonotype was seen repeatedly, ten times or more. The chain employs TRBV4-3 and TRBJ1-2; 7 nucleotides match TRBD1. Germline trimming cut 5 bases from V and 1 base from J; bases unmatched to any gene: 7. This CDR3 comprises 15 residues. Germline values: CDR1 LGHNA, CDR2 YSLEER. The CDR3 DNA reads as TGCGCCAGCAGCGAACGGGACAGCCGTAACTATGGCTACACCTTC. Amino acid sequence: CASSERDSRNYGYTF.

A few counts support this clonotype. The chain has TRBV10-3 and TRBJ2-2; D might be TRBD2 (7 bases). The CDR3 is 14 amino acids. Trimming pared 10 bases from V and 5 bases from J, leaving 17 bases between. CDR1 ENHRY and CDR2 SYGVKD come from the germline V gene. The CDR3 nucleotides are TGTGCCACCAAAGACGGGGGGCCTACCGGGGAGCTGTTTTTT. Its translation: CATKDGGPTGELFF.

This rearrangement joins TRBV7-2 to TRBJ1-2, with TRBD1 matching 7 bases. V was pared by 0 bases and J by 8 bases, with 12 bases of the junction left unmatched. This CDR3 has 16 amino acids. Germline V gives CDR1 SGHTA, CDR2 FQGNSA. DNA of the CDR3: TGTGCCAGCAGCTTAGCCCTGACAGGGAGCCTTTTCGGCTACACCTTC. Its protein is CASSLALTGSLFGYTF.

The chain links TRBV6-2 or TRBV6-3 to TRBJ2-1, with D maybe TRBD1 (6 bases). The CDR3 is 13 residues long. Germline V lookup: CDR1 MNHEY, CDR2 SVGEGT. Between the trimmed V and J ends, which lost 7 bases and 7 bases, there was a span of 14 bases. This CDR3 reads CASTTGTRNEQFF. CDR3 coding DNA: TGTGCCAGCACCACCGGGACAAGGAATGAGCAGTTCTTC.

This clonotype appeared a few times. The chain's CDR3 is CASSFLGLGETQYF. Written as DNA, the CDR3 is TGTGCCAGCAGCTTCCTGGGGCTGGGAGAGACCCAGTACTTC. The chain is built from TRBV7-2 and TRBJ2-5, with D possibly TRBD1 on 5 matching bases. The V and J ends lost 3 bases and 4 bases respectively, with 12 bases between them. The CDR3 extends over 14 amino acids. Germline values: CDR1 SGHTA, CDR2 FQGNSA.

V and J are TRBV12-3 or TRBV12-4 and TRBJ1-3; D remains unclear. The CDR3 length is 10 residues. The ends were cut back, 3 bases at V and 7 bases at J, with 1 base in the middle. CDR3 nucleotides: TGTGCCAGCAGTTTGAACACCATATATTTT. It yields the protein CASSLNTIYF.

This clonotype has just a few counts. For the CDR3, the DNA is TGTGCCAGCAGCCAAAACGGGGCTAGCGGGACTTCCTACGAGCAGTACTTC. Protein: CASSQNGASGTSYEQYF. The V and J genes are TRBV4-2 and TRBJ2-7, with 9 positions matching TRBD2. The V and J ends lost 2 bases and 1 base, in that order; junction bases with no gene match: 9. The CDR3 runs 17 residues. Germline assignment: CDR1 LGHNA and CDR2 YNFKEQ.

This clonotype occurred a few times. V usage is TRBV30 and J usage is TRBJ2-1; D gene unclear. Germline CDR1 reads GTSNPN; CDR2 reads SVGIG (reference sequence). The CDR3 totals 13 residues. The germline V and J ends were trimmed by 5 bases and 0 bases, with 8 bases remaining between them. CDR3 sequence: CAWGPSSYNEQFF. CDR3 in DNA: TGTGCCTGGGGACCGAGCTCCTACAATGAGCAGTTCTTC. The full variable domain, completed using reference TRBV30 and TRBJ2-1, is SQTIHQWPATLVQPVGSPLSLECTVEGTSNPNLYWYRQAAGRGLQLLFYSVGIGQISSEVPQNLSASRPQDRQFILSSKKLLLSDSGFYLCAWGPSSYNEQFFGPGTRLTVL.

The chain is built from TRBV20-1 and TRBJ2-3; the match to TRBD2 covers 12 bases. J gave up 2 bases and V 3 bases, and 6 bases lay outside the gene matches. The CDR3 is 16 residues long. Germline CDR1 is DFQATT and CDR2 is SNEGSKA (reference sequence). The CDR3 nucleotides read TGCAGTGCTAGTAGACTAGCGGGGGCTGACACAGATACGCAGTATTTT. Residues: CSASRLAGADTDTQYF.

This sequence joins TRBV12-3 or TRBV12-4 and TRBJ1-1; D gene unclear. V gave up 3 bases and J gave up 4 bases, with 12 bases separating them. There are 14 residues in the CDR3. CDR3 loop: CASSFSVMATEAFF. In DNA form, the CDR3 reads TGTGCCAGCAGTTTCTCTGTGATGGCCACTGAAGCTTTCTTT.

This clonotype was counted between two and nine times. V usage is TRBV20-1 and J usage is TRBJ2-4; 8 positions match TRBD1. Germline CDR1 DFQATT, CDR2 SNEGSKA (reference sequence). J gave up 3 bases and V 0 bases, and 4 bases lay outside the gene matches. The CDR3 is 15 residues long. CDR3 DNA sequence: TGCAGTGCTAGAGAACAGGGGGTCGACAAAAACATTCAGTACTTC. It encodes CSAREQGVDKNIQYF.

This clonotype has a handful of counts. The CDR3 region has the DNA TGTGCCAGCAGCTTGGTTGAGAGCTATGGCTACACCTTC. Translation gives CASSLVESYGYTF. The chain joins TRBV5-6 to TRBJ1-2; no firm D call. Per the germline V gene, CDR1 is SGHDT and CDR2 is YYEEEE. The CDR3 runs to 13 residues. Trimming removed 0 bases from V and 4 bases from J, with 7 bases in between.

J is TRBJ2-7 and V is TRBV15; 7 bases match TRBD1. The length of the CDR3 is 14 residues. Trimming cost V 6 bases and J 0 bases; bases outside gene matches: 5. Germline CDR1 and CDR2: LNHNV and YYDKDF (reference sequence). The CDR3 loop is CATRTGTSSYEQYF. CDR3 nucleotide sequence: TGTGCCACCAGGACAGGGACCAGCTCCTACGAGCAGTACTTC.

The rearrangement links TRBV6-1 to TRBJ2-7; TRBD1 matches at 7 bases. The CDR3 sequence is 13 residues long. Germline values: CDR1 MNHNS, CDR2 SASEGT. J was trimmed by 5 bases and V by 8 bases; bases with no gene match: 9. This CDR3 is CASGRQGSNEQYF. The DNA of the CDR3 is TGTGCCAGCGGTCGACAGGGAAGCAACGAGCAGTACTTC.